This T cell receptor beta chain was documented in a study of blood T cells in healthy people across ages (dated by TCRdb to about 2015). For the study in its entirety: In model experiments, roughly one uniquely barcoded TCR beta cDNA molecule per two T cells was captured by template switching. The donors were split into four age groups: young (average about 15 years), middle-aged (about 40), aged (more than 55) and long-lived (roughly 86). To avoid experimental bias, donors of different ages were distributed randomly across sequencing lanes. The study measured age-related changes in TCR beta repertoire diversity using deep sequencing normalized with unique cDNA molecular identifiers. Using the same blood draw, the study looked at two additional independent replicas of 1 million unique cDNA reads for two donors, one aged 18 to 30 and the other aged 80 or older. Study-level results and caveats: The CMV infection status of donors was not known, potentially confounding age-related changes in expanded clonotypes. The percentage of naive T cells measured by flow cytometry correlated strongly with observed TCR beta diversity. Total diversity estimates from one million sequenced T cells were considered lower bounds and underestimates. Compared with the aged group, the long-lived group had more naive CD4+ T cells, fewer expanded clones and increased TCR diversity, a pattern suggesting age selection. Observed TCR beta diversity per million T cells fell roughly linearly with age, and a significant reduction was already apparent by age about 38. Because profiling used bulk unsorted PBMCs, naive and antigen-experienced compartments could not be compared conclusively.

Systemically healthy Caucasian individuals from Russia, some 38 in total and aged roughly 6 to 95 years, were included as donors. About 10 milliliters of peripheral blood were collected from each donor into EDTA-treated Vacutainer tubes. PBMCs were isolated by Ficoll-Paque density-gradient centrifugation, with at least 6 million obtained per sample. Trizol reagent was used to extract total RNA from PBMCs, with at least 6 micrograms per sample. Naive CD45RAhigh/CD27high T cell percentages were measured by flow cytometry on a PBMC aliquot from every donor. The library was prepared using 5' RACE. TCRdb names Illumina HiSeq 2500 as the instrument used. The second PCR ran for roughly 7 to 11 cycles and used a J-beta primer mix along with a sample-barcoded 5' primer. A template-switch 5' adaptor carrying 12 random nucleotides introduced a unique molecular identifier onto each TCR beta cDNA molecule. At least 2.5 million CDR3-containing paired-end reads were obtained from each sample. First-strand cDNA was synthesized from all RNA with the Mint cDNA synthesis kit, primed by a TRBC-specific oligonucleotide. After uracil-DNA glycosylase treatment, a first 18-cycle PCR used universal primers M1SS and BC2_uni_R on all cDNA. In the paper's pipeline: For normalization, 1 million high-quality reads were randomly selected from each sample, with every read carrying a distinct molecular identifier. Instead of being binned into consensus sequences, reads with shared molecular identifiers were discarded. MiTCR, run with a Q25 quality threshold and the strictest error-elimination algorithm, handled CDR3 identification, clonotype clustering and error correction. A nonparametric unseen species model using Euler transformation provided a lower-bound estimate of total TCR beta diversity. Using fastp trimming at Q25 and MiXCR clonotype assembly, TCRdb reanalyzed the public sequencing data and kept in-frame beta chains. Each CDR3 protein appears once, grouped with its most common genes and DNA. These V and J calls rely on TCRdb rather than the paper's analysis. The sample yields over 950,000 distinct CDR3 sequences; less than 45% were counted once. The top ten hold about an eighth of the sample.

Comments on this clonotype: No antigen is known for it. No base quality values were provided; no much bigger clone lies one nucleotide off.

CDR1 and CDR2, looked up from the germline V gene, are SGHRS and YFSETQ. V loses 0 bases of germline sequence and J loses 7 bases, and the interval between the two ends is 17 bases. The cysteine opens and the phenylalanine closes a CDR3 of 15 amino acids. Of all the DNA, just the CDR3 is kept, 45 bases in frame from base 1. Sequencing input: blood. The V gene is TRBV5-1 and the J gene is TRBJ2-7; the D segment could be TRBD2, given 6 matching bases. The receptor was derived from a man in his late teens or twenties in good health. The CDR3 reads CASSLAHGGNNEQYF. The nucleotides are TGCGCCAGCAGCTTGGCCCACGGGGGTAACAATGAGCAGTACTTC.